What follows are 16 T cell receptor beta chains derived from one specimen sequenced in a study of Graves' ophthalmopathy and Graves' hyperthyroidism. RNA transcripts were the template, and TCR beta CDR3 regions were amplified from them. The authors performed first-round RT-PCR with HTBI primers and then a second-round multiplex PCR. TCRdb re-analysed the multiplex PCR reads in MiXCR, keeping a single row per CDR3 protein. The table records 450,000 to 600,000 distinct CDR3 sequences, under 45% of them present only once. The sequencing input was peripheral blood or thyroid tissue (not recorded which). The source is an adult man with Graves' hyperthyroidism.

This clonotype has at least ten counts. The V gene is TRBV28, the J gene TRBJ2-5; TRBD1 or TRBD2 may be the D gene (5 bases each). Germline V lookup: CDR1 MDHEN, CDR2 SYDVKM. CDR3 length: 13 amino acids. The V end was cut by 3 bases, the J end by 3 bases, with 8 bases between. CDR3 nucleotides: TGTGCCAGCAGTTTCGGGGCGGAAGAGACCCAGTACTTC. Translated, it gives CASSFGAEETQYF.

CDR3: CATSDERENEKLFF. As DNA, the CDR3 is TGTGCCACCAGTGATGAAAGGGAGAATGAAAAACTGTTTTTT. The genes are TRBV24-1 and TRBJ1-4; no definite D call. The V end lost 3 bases, the J end lost 5 bases, and 9 bases lay between the germline ends. The CDR3 has 14 amino acids. CDR1 KGHDR and CDR2 SFDVKD come from the germline V gene.

This clonotype was recorded at least ten times. The rearrangement joins TRBV7-6 to TRBJ1-4, with D unclear. Germline CDR1 SGHVS, CDR2 FNYEAQ. The V and J ends lost 5 bases and 8 bases respectively, with 27 bases between them. The CDR3 spans 18 residues. The CDR3 loop is CASSLQPPSRDAKEKLFF. Here the CDR3 DNA reads TGTGCCAGCAGCCTTCAGCCACCAAGCCGGGATGCGAAGGAAAAACTGTTTTTT.

The sample holds one count of this clonotype. The rearrangement links TRBV20-1 to TRBJ2-5; D might be TRBD1 (6 bases). The CDR3 runs 17 residues. The V gene lost 3 bases and the J gene lost 5 bases, with 25 bases spanning the gap. Germline CDR1 reads DFQATT; CDR2 reads SNEGSKA (reference sequence). CDR3 region: CSASWTRGMAKSETQYF. CDR3 DNA sequence: TGCAGTGCTAGTTGGACCAGGGGAATGGCTAAGAGTGAGACCCAGTACTTC.

This clonotype was picked up many times. The V call is TRBV28, the J call TRBJ2-5; maybe TRBD1 (5 bases). The CDR3 is 12 amino acids. Trimming cost V 3 bases and J 7 bases, with 9 bases left between them. Germline CDR1 and CDR2: MDHEN and SYDVKM. The CDR3 bases are TGTGCCAGCAGTTTCAGGGATGGGACCCAGTACTTC. It is translated as CASSFRDGTQYF.

The chain has TRBV10-2 and TRBJ1-2, with D hard to call. The CDR3 has 12 amino acids. Trimming cost V 7 bases and J 12 bases, with 18 bases left between them. Germline V gene data show CDR1 as WSHSY and CDR2 as SAAADI. The CDR3 DNA is TGCGCCAGCAAGGACGGCTACTCTGGAAACACCTTC. As protein: CASKDGYSGNTF.

The chain links TRBV29-1 to TRBJ2-7; 12 bases map to TRBD2. V lost 8 bases and J lost 3; bases outside the gene matches: 8. Looked up from germline, CDR1 is SQVTM and CDR2 is ANQGSEA. CDR3 length: 14 amino acids. CDR3 nucleotide sequence: TGCAGCTTTTCCCAGACTAGCGGGAGCTACGAGCAGTACTTC. Amino acid sequence: CSFSQTSGSYEQYF.

This clonotype was picked up many times. The chain's CDR3 is CSARDGAGLAGNTIYF. CDR3 nucleotides: TGCAGTGCTAGAGATGGGGCAGGGCTTGCTGGAAACACCATATATTTT. This chain uses TRBV20-1 with TRBJ1-3, with D possibly matching TRBD1 (5 bases). CDR3 length: 16 residues. The ends were cut back, 0 bases at V and 2 bases at J, with 14 bases in the middle. CDR1 is DFQATT and CDR2 is SNEGSKA in the germline V gene (reference sequence).

This clonotype was seen repeatedly, ten times or more. The chain combines TRBV25-1 with TRBJ1-2; D is unclear. V shed 6 bases and J shed 7 bases, with 15 bases lying between them. This CDR3 comprises 13 residues. The germline gives CDR1 MGHDK, CDR2 SYGVNS. The CDR3 DNA sequence: TGTGCCAGCAGGCCCAACGCGGGCCTTGGCTACACCTTC. Encoded protein: CASRPNAGLGYTF.

This clonotype was recorded many times. For the CDR3, the DNA is TGTGCCAGCAGTCCGCGGGGACAGGGCTACGAGCAGTACTTC. It yields the protein CASSPRGQGYEQYF. V gene TRBV27 combines with J gene TRBJ2-7; 9 bases agree with TRBD1. With 5 bases clipped from V and 3 bases from J, the junction kept 5 bases outside the gene matches. The CDR3 has 14 residues. Germline loops: CDR1 MNHEY, CDR2 SMNVEV (reference sequence).

The V and J genes are TRBV7-9 and TRBJ2-7; 8 nucleotides align to TRBD2. The V segment lost 5 bases and the J segment 2 bases; nucleotides outside the gene matches: 5. CDR3 length: 14 amino acids. Germline CDR1 is SEHNR and CDR2 is FQNEAQ (reference sequence). CDR3: CASSRAGLAYEQYF. The CDR3 nucleotides are TGTGCCAGCAGCCGAGCGGGACTAGCCTACGAGCAGTACTTC.

This clonotype was observed a few times. This rearrangement joins TRBV5-1 to TRBJ1-4, with D possibly being TRBD1 (5 bases). The CDR3 covers 14 residues. Trimming shortened V by 1 base and J by 10 bases, and 14 bases separated the two germline ends. The germline gives CDR1 SGHRS, CDR2 YFSETQ. CDR3 sequence reads: CASSLRGLERKLFF. CDR3 nucleotides: TGCGCCAGCAGCTTGAGGGGTTTGGAGAGAAAACTGTTTTTT.

This clonotype occurred a few times. V gene TRBV14 combines with J gene TRBJ1-5; perhaps TRBD1 as D (5 bases). Between the trimmed V and J ends, which lost 6 bases and 6 bases, there was a span of 18 bases. Per germline, CDR1 SGHDN and CDR2 FVKESK. The CDR3 spans 15 residues. CDR3 coding DNA: TGTGCCAGCAGTCTCCCCCGGGGCGTAGGTCAGCCCCAGCATTTT. Residues: CASSLPRGVGQPQHF.

This clonotype was found a few times. The V gene is TRBV10-3, the J gene TRBJ2-3; 10 bases are a match to TRBD2. The CDR3 covers 16 residues. Germline CDR1 reads ENHRY; CDR2 reads SYGVKD. V lost 5 bases, J lost 2 bases, and 7 bases stayed unmatched. The CDR3, as DNA: TGTGCCATCAGTTCGGGACTAGCGCGAAACACAGATACGCAGTATTTT. It translates to CAISSGLARNTDTQYF.

This clonotype was counted at least ten times. This chain joins TRBV7-2 and TRBJ1-1; D is unclear. Germline V gene data show CDR1 as SGHTA and CDR2 as FQGNSA. This CDR3 region has 14 residues. The germline V and J ends were trimmed by 1 base and 0 bases, with 6 bases remaining between them. The CDR3 reads CASSLVGLNTEAFF. The CDR3 region has the DNA TGTGCCAGCAGCTTAGTGGGATTGAACACTGAAGCTTTCTTT. The entire variable domain, with the rest obtained from reference TRBV7-2 and TRBJ1-1, is as follows: GAGVSQSPSNKVTEKGKDVELRCDPISGHTALYWYRQSLGQGLEFLIYFQGNSAPDKSGLPSDRFSAERTGGSVSTLTIQRTQQEDSAVYLCASSLVGLNTEAFFGQGTRLTVV.

This clonotype was counted ten times or more. The chain links TRBV4-1 to TRBJ1-2; 10 bases agree with TRBD1. Germline CDR1 is MGHRA and CDR2 is YSYEKL. This CDR3 spans 17 amino acids. Trimming at V came to 3 bases and at J to 8 bases, leaving 15 bases not matched to a gene. CDR3 sequence reads: CASSHPWGDRGPGGYTF. In DNA form, the CDR3 reads TGCGCCAGCAGCCACCCTTGGGGGGACAGGGGCCCAGGAGGCTACACCTTC.